This passage covers 26 T cell receptor beta chains from one sample sequenced in a study of blood T cell repertoires in COVID-19. The table came from immunoSEQ multiplex PCR; TCRdb's copy has only in-frame clones and leaves some out. This table has 90,000 to 120,000 clones, roughly 90% appearing once. The sequenced sample was peripheral blood. Receptor source: a man in his forties or fifties with active or convalescent COVID-19.

V is TRBV6-2 or TRBV6-3 and J is TRBJ2-2; the D gene is possibly TRBD1 (6 bases). The CDR3 is 17 amino acids. V was trimmed by 0 bases and J by 1 base, leaving 12 bases between them. Germline assignment: CDR1 MNHEY and CDR2 SVGEGT. The CDR3 DNA is TGTGCCAGCAGTTACTCGGCAGGGACATTGAACACCGGGGAGCTGTTTTTT. Encoded protein: CASSYSAGTLNTGELFF.

V and J are TRBV30 and TRBJ2-1; 12 bases are shared with TRBD2. Germline-derived CDR1 and CDR2 are GTSNPN and SVGIG (reference sequence). The V and J ends lost 2 bases and 2 bases, in that order; junction bases with no gene match: 7. This CDR3 contains 17 residues. CDR3 amino acids: CAWSTARTSGTYNEQFF. The CDR3 DNA follows: TGTGCCTGGAGTACAGCCCGGACTAGCGGGACCTACAATGAGCAGTTCTTC.

The chain has TRBV19 and TRBJ1-5, with a weak D call TRBD1 (6 bases). V lost 10 bases and J lost 4, with 11 bases in between. The CDR3 spans 12 residues. Germline assignment: CDR1 LNHDA and CDR2 SQIVND (reference sequence). The CDR3 DNA is TGTGCCACGAGAACAGGGAATCAGCCCCAGCATTTT. Its translation: CATRTGNQPQHF.

V usage is TRBV16 and J usage is TRBJ1-5; no definite D call. The CDR3 spans 14 residues. V gave up 0 bases and J gave up 3 bases, with 6 bases separating them. Germline-derived CDR1 and CDR2 are KGHSY and FQNENV. CDR3: CASSQSPLNQPQHF. In nucleotides, the CDR3 is TGTGCCAGCAGCCAATCTCCCCTCAATCAGCCCCAGCATTTT.

The chain recombines TRBV15 with TRBJ1-3; D remains unclear. The germline V gene encodes CDR1 LNHNV and CDR2 YYDKDF (reference sequence). The CDR3 is made up of 15 amino acids. V lost 0 bases and J lost 4, with 10 bases in between. The CDR3 DNA reads as TGTGCCACCAGCAGAGAAACAGTTGTCGGAAACACCATATATTTT. Amino acid sequence: CATSRETVVGNTIYF. Based on the CDR3 plus reference TRBV15 and TRBJ1-3, the full variable domain is DAMVIQNPRYQVTQFGKPVTLSCSQTLNHNVMYWYQQKSSQAPKLLFHYYDKDFNNEADTPDNFQSRRPNTSFCFLDIRSPGLGDTAMYLCATSRETVVGNTIYFGEGSWLTVV.

The chain joins TRBV4-1 to TRBJ1-1, with D possibly matching TRBD1 (5 bases). The germline V and J ends were trimmed by 0 bases and 3 bases, with 8 bases remaining between them. From germline, CDR1 is MGHRA and CDR2 YSYEKL. The CDR3 is 14 residues long. The CDR3, as DNA: TGCGCCAGCAGCCAAGAAACCAGGGACACTGAAGCTTTCTTT. Protein sequence: CASSQETRDTEAFF.

The chain has TRBV5-4 and TRBJ2-7, with TRBD1 matching 7 bases. CDR1 is SGHNT and CDR2 is YYREEE in the germline V gene (reference sequence). The CDR3 covers 14 residues. The J segment lost 0 bases and the V segment lost 4 bases, leaving 4 bases of the junction unmatched. The CDR3 spells CASSPGQNSYEQYF. DNA of the CDR3: TGTGCCAGCAGCCCGGGACAGAACTCCTACGAGCAGTACTTC.

The chain joins TRBV10-3 to TRBJ2-7; a weak D match, TRBD1 (5 bases). Germline V CDR1 and CDR2: ENHRY, SYGVKD. This CDR3 comprises 13 residues. Between the trimmed V and J ends, which lost 10 bases and 7 bases, there was a span of 20 bases. CDR3 bases: TGTGCCACCTCCGTTAACTCTCCAGGGGAGCAGTACTTC. This gives the protein CATSVNSPGEQYF.

This clone was observed a single time. The chain has TRBV15 and TRBJ2-3, with a possible D match to TRBD2 (5 bases). The V end lost 0 bases, the J end lost 8 bases, and 15 bases lay between the germline ends. The CDR3 sequence is 15 residues long. The germline V gene has CDR1 LNHNV and CDR2 YYDKDF (reference sequence). CDR3 DNA: TGTGCCACCAGCAGAGAGCGGGCTAGCTTAAGTACGCAGTATTTT. Protein: CATSRERASLSTQYF.

V and J are TRBV18 and TRBJ2-7; TRBD2 matches at 9 bases. After removal of 5 bases from V and 7 bases from J, the junction contained 15 bases not matched to a gene. CDR1 is KGHSH and CDR2 is LQKENI in the germline V gene. The length of the CDR3 is 16 residues. DNA of the CDR3: TGTGCCAGCTCATTCACTCAAGCGGGAGGAACGGGGGAGCAGTACTTC. Protein sequence: CASSFTQAGGTGEQYF.

This chain connects TRBV19 to TRBJ2-4, with D perhaps TRBD1 (7 bases). This CDR3 comprises 16 residues. V was clipped by 5 bases and J by 8 bases, with 22 bases between them. Germline CDR1 and CDR2: LNHDA and SQIVND (reference sequence). In DNA form, the CDR3 reads TGTGCCAGTAGTGCAGGGGGGATTTTAGCACGGGACATTCAGTACTTC. Translating gives CASSAGGILARDIQYF.

The rearrangement uses TRBV19 and TRBJ2-1; D remains ambiguous. With 1 base removed from V and 7 bases from J, the gap between germline ends came to 8 bases. Per the germline V gene, CDR1 is LNHDA and CDR2 is SQIVND (reference sequence). The CDR3 loop spans 13 amino acids. The CDR3 DNA sequence: TGTGCCAGTAGTATAGGACATAGGAATGAGCAGTTCTTC. Translation: CASSIGHRNEQFF.

The chain employs TRBV15 and TRBJ2-1, with D possibly being TRBD2 (6 bases). V was pared by 8 bases and J by 6 bases, with 17 bases between. The germline V gene encodes CDR1 LNHNV and CDR2 YYDKDF (reference sequence). CDR3 size: 14 residues. The CDR3 protein is CATGAPSASNEQFF. The CDR3 nucleotides read TGTGCCACCGGCGCTCCTAGCGCGAGCAATGAGCAGTTCTTC. The full variable domain, its missing parts supplied by reference TRBV15 and TRBJ2-1, is DAMVIQNPRYQVTQFGKPVTLSCSQTLNHNVMYWYQQKSSQAPKLLFHYYDKDFNNEADTPDNFQSRRPNTSFCFLDIRSPGLGDTAMYLCATGAPSASNEQFFGPGTRLTVL.

V and J are TRBV7-9 and TRBJ2-3; 11 bases match TRBD2. The CDR3 consists of 16 residues. Germline CDR1 SEHNR, CDR2 FQNEAQ (reference sequence). The V segment lost 5 bases and the J segment 0 bases; nucleotides outside the gene matches: 4. Written as DNA, the CDR3 is TGTGCCAGCAGCCTCCGACTAGCGGGAAGCACAGATACGCAGTATTTT. Translating gives CASSLRLAGSTDTQYF.

This clone was detected only a few times. V is TRBV21-1 and J is TRBJ2-3; whether TRBD2, the table's D call, matches the DNA was not checked. TRBV21-1 is noted as a pseudogene. The CDR3 consists of 14 residues. The CDR3 is CASSKFGGRDTQYF. The CDR3 nucleotides read TGTGCCAGCAGCAAATTTGGAGGGAGAGATACGCAGTATTTT.

This clone was counted once. The chain combines TRBV4-1 with TRBJ1-4, with 7 bases lining up with TRBD1. There are 15 residues in the CDR3. Germline-derived CDR1 and CDR2 are MGHRA and YSYEKL. The V segment lost 4 bases and the J segment 4 bases; nucleotides outside the gene matches: 6. The CDR3 bases are TGCGCCAGCAGCCTCTGGGACAGCCTTAATGAAAAACTGTTTTTT. Translating it yields CASSLWDSLNEKLFF.

The V and J genes are TRBV15 and TRBJ1-4; 8 nucleotides align to TRBD1. The V gene end was trimmed by 5 bases and the J gene end by 6 bases; junction bases not matched to a gene: 11. Germline CDR1 and CDR2: LNHNV and YYDKDF (reference sequence). The CDR3 is 16 amino acids. CDR3 protein: CATSQGQGGVDEKLFF. CDR3 DNA: TGTGCCACCAGCCAAGGACAGGGAGGAGTTGATGAAAAACTGTTTTTT. Complete variable domain (other parts from reference TRBV15 and TRBJ1-4): DAMVIQNPRYQVTQFGKPVTLSCSQTLNHNVMYWYQQKSSQAPKLLFHYYDKDFNNEADTPDNFQSRRPNTSFCFLDIRSPGLGDTAMYLCATSQGQGGVDEKLFFGSGTQLSVL.

The gene calls are TRBV27 and TRBJ1-1, with D possibly matching TRBD1 (5 bases). Per germline, CDR1 MNHEY and CDR2 SMNVEV (reference sequence). The CDR3 length is 11 residues. V lost 9 bases to trimming and J lost 4 bases, with 9 bases between them. The CDR3 DNA is TGTGCCAGTGGAGGGGTCACTGAAGCTTTCTTT. Translating it yields CASGGVTEAFF.

J is TRBJ1-5 and V is TRBV24-1, with TRBD1 identical over 8 bases. V shed 5 bases and J 1 base; nucleotides not matched to a gene: 9. CDR3 length: 17 residues. CDR1 and CDR2 (germline): KGHDR, SFDVKD. In DNA form, the CDR3 reads TGTGCCACCAGTGTTTCCGGACAGGGAACGAGCAATCAGCCCCAGCATTTT. This encodes CATSVSGQGTSNQPQHF.

The chain recombines TRBV28 with TRBJ1-1; 7 bases line up with TRBD1. The length of the CDR3 is 14 residues. Unmatched junction bases numbered 8, after V lost 6 bases and J lost 4 bases. The germline V gene encodes CDR1 MDHEN and CDR2 SYDVKM. CDR3 bases: TGTGCCAGCAGCATGACAGGGTTGACCACTGAAGCTTTCTTT. Amino acid sequence: CASSMTGLTTEAFF.

This chain connects TRBV9 to TRBJ1-5; D perhaps matches TRBD1 (5 bases). Germline lookup yields CDR1 SGDLS and CDR2 YYNGEE. The CDR3 totals 12 residues. CDR3 DNA sequence: TGTGCTAAAACCAGGGCGGAGCAGCCCCAGCATTTT. Its translation is CAKTRAEQPQHF.

The chain has TRBV4-1 and TRBJ2-5; tentatively, D is TRBD2 (6 bases). V was trimmed by 3 bases and J by 3 bases, leaving 14 bases between them. Germline V gene sequence: CDR1 MGHRA, CDR2 YSYEKL. This CDR3 has 15 residues. CDR3 sequence reads: CASSQGRWGEETQYF. CDR3 DNA sequence: TGCGCCAGCAGCCAGGGCAGGTGGGGGGAAGAGACCCAGTACTTC.

The chain uses TRBV7-8 and TRBJ1-1, with D perhaps TRBD1 (5 bases). The CDR3 consists of 14 residues. The V gene lost 6 bases and the J gene lost 5 bases, with 16 bases spanning the gap. The germline CDR1 and CDR2 sequences are SGHVS and FQNEAQ. CDR3 sequence reads: CASRGQGGETEAFF. CDR3 nucleotides: TGTGCCAGCAGGGGTCAGGGTGGGGAAACTGAAGCTTTCTTT.

J is TRBJ2-7 and V is TRBV19; tentatively, D is TRBD2 (6 bases). The germline CDR1 and CDR2 sequences are LNHDA and SQIVND (reference sequence). The CDR3 extends over 14 amino acids. V was clipped by 3 bases and J by 7 bases, with 16 bases between them. In nucleotides, the CDR3 is TGTGCCAGTAGTATCGGGAGCGGATCCGGGGAGCAGTACTTC. Amino acid sequence: CASSIGSGSGEQYF.

This clone appeared a single time. This chain joins TRBV7-2 and TRBJ1-2, with a tentative D call TRBD1 (5 bases). The CDR3 has 12 amino acids. From germline, CDR1 is SGHTA and CDR2 FQGNSA. V lost 5 bases and J lost 7, with 11 bases in between. The DNA for the CDR3 is TGTGCCAGCAGCGATCGCACAGGTGGCTACACCTTC. It specifies CASSDRTGGYTF.

This clone was observed a single time. The V call is TRBV28, the J call TRBJ1-2, with D hard to call. Germline loops: CDR1 MDHEN, CDR2 SYDVKM. Trimming took 8 bases from V and 2 from J, leaving 9 bases between them. The CDR3 extends over 12 amino acids. For the CDR3, the DNA is TGTGCCAGCCAGAGGGTAAACTATGGCTACACCTTC. Translation: CASQRVNYGYTF.